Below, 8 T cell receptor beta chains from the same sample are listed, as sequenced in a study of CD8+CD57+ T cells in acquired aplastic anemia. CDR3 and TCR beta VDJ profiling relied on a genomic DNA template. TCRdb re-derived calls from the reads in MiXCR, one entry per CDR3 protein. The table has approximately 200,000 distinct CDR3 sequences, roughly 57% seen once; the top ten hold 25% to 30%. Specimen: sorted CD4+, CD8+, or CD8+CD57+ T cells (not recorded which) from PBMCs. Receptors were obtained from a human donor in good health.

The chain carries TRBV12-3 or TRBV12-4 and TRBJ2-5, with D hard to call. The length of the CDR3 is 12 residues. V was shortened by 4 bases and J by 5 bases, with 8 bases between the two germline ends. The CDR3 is CASSYLSETQYF. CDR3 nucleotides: TGTGCCAGCAGTTATCTATCGGAGACCCAGTACTTC.

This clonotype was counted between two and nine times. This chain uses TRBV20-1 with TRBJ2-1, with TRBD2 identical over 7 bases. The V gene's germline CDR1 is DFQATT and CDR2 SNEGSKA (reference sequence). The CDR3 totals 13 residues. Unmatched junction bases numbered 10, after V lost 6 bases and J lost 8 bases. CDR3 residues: CSAPGGGDHEQFF. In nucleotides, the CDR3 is TGCAGTGCCCCTGGGGGGGGGGACCATGAGCAGTTCTTC.

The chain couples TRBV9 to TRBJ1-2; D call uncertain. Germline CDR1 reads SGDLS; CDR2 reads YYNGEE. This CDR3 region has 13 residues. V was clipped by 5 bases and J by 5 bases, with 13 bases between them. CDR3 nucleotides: TGTGCCAGCAGTGACTTGGACTTTTATGGCTACACCTTC. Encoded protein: CASSDLDFYGYTF.

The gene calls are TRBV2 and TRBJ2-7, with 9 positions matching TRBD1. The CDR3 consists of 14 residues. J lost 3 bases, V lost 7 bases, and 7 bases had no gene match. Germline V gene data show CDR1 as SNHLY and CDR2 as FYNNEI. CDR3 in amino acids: CASMRGQGHYEQYF. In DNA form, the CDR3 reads TGTGCCAGCATGAGGGGACAGGGACACTACGAGCAGTACTTC.

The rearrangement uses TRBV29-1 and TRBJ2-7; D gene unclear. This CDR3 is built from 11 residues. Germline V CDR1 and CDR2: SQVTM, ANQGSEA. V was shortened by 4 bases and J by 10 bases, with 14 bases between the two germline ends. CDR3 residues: CSVADFGSQYF. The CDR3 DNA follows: TGCAGCGTTGCCGACTTCGGAAGTCAGTACTTC.

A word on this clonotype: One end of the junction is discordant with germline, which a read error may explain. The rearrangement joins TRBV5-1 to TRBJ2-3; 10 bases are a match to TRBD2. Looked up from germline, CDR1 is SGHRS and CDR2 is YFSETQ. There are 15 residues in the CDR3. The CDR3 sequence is CASSWTSGSTDTQYF. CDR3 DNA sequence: TGTGCCAGCAGCTGGACTAGCGGAAGCACAGATACGCAGTATTTT.

CDR3 region: CASSASGDYNEQFF. The DNA of the CDR3 is TGTGCCAGCAGTGCTAGCGGGGACTACAATGAGCAGTTCTTC. The gene calls are TRBV6-2 or TRBV6-3 and TRBJ2-1; 9 bases map to TRBD2. V dropped 5 bases and J dropped 3; count of bases not matched to a gene: 2. The CDR3 runs to 14 residues. Germline CDR1 is MNHEY and CDR2 is SVGEGT.

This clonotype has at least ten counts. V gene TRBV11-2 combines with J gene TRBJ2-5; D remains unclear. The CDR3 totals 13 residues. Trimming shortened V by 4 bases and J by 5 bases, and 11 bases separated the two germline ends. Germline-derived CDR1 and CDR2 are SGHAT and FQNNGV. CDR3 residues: CASSSPTQETQYF. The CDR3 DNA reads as TGTGCCAGCAGCTCCCCTACCCAGGAGACCCAGTACTTC.